The 21 T cell receptor beta chains given below trace back to one sample, sequenced in a study of response to subunit inactivated influenza vaccine. TCRdb passed the RT-PCR reads through MiXCR, listing each CDR3 protein once. Of 630,000 or so distinct CDR3 sequences listed, 15% to 19% are singletons. This sample comprised PBMCs from blood, obtained about 13 days after vaccination. These TCRs come from a man aged 45-65 years who received an inactivated influenza vaccine.

This chain connects TRBV20-1 to TRBJ2-4; a weak D match, TRBD1 (5 bases). V lost 5 bases and J lost 4, with 9 bases in between. Germline values: CDR1 DFQATT, CDR2 SNEGSKA (reference sequence). The CDR3 runs to 12 residues. CDR3 in DNA: TGCAGTGCTTTAACAGGAAAAAACATTCAGTACTTC. It codes for CSALTGKNIQYF.

Many counts were recorded for this clonotype. V is TRBV5-1 and J is TRBJ2-1; the match to TRBD2 covers 14 bases. This CDR3 contains 16 residues. Germline V gene lookup returns CDR1 SGHRS and CDR2 YFSETQ. With 2 bases clipped from V and 7 bases from J, the junction kept 5 bases outside the gene matches. Here the CDR3 DNA reads TGCGCCAGCAGCTTTACGGGACTAGCGGGAGATAATGAGCAGTTCTTC. Encoded protein: CASSFTGLAGDNEQFF.

This clonotype was detected a few times. The rearrangement uses TRBV12-3 or TRBV12-4 and TRBJ2-2, with TRBD2 identical over 8 bases. V shed 7 bases, J shed 0 bases, and the junction held 4 bases outside the gene matches. The CDR3 spans 15 residues. The CDR3 DNA reads as TGTGCCAGCATTAGCGGGGTAACGAACACCGGGGAGCTGTTTTTT. It is translated as CASISGVTNTGELFF.

As for this clonotype: At one end, the junction sequence differs from germline, possibly due to a read error. The chain links TRBV11-2 to TRBJ2-2; a possible D gene is TRBD1 (6 bases). Per germline, CDR1 SGHAT and CDR2 FQNNGV. The CDR3 has 13 residues. CDR3 protein: CASSSRGSGQLFF. CDR3 coding DNA: TGTGCCAGCAGTTCGAGGGGGTCCGGGCAGCTGTTTTTT.

The gene calls are TRBV6-1 and TRBJ2-1; D perhaps matches TRBD1 (5 bases). The CDR3 spans 16 residues. In germline, CDR1 is MNHNS, CDR2 SASEGT. The V and J ends lost 1 base and 7 bases respectively, with 17 bases between them. The CDR3: CASSEVPGPSWNEQFF. The CDR3 bases are TGTGCCAGCAGTGAAGTTCCAGGGCCGTCTTGGAATGAGCAGTTCTTC.

This clonotype was seen a handful of times. The chain links TRBV4-2 to TRBJ2-5, with D uncertain. Germline CDR1 and CDR2: LGHNA and YNFKEQ. The CDR3 runs 14 residues. Between the trimmed V and J ends, which lost 3 bases and 2 bases, there was a span of 10 bases. CDR3 bases: TGTGCCAGCAGCCAGCCTGGCAGGCAAGAGACCCAGTACTTC. It yields the protein CASSQPGRQETQYF.

This clonotype was recorded many times. The chain links TRBV10-3 to TRBJ2-1; 9 nucleotides align to TRBD2. Looked up from germline, CDR1 is ENHRY and CDR2 is SYGVKD. The V segment lost 4 bases and the J segment 6 bases; nucleotides outside the gene matches: 10. The CDR3 is 16 amino acids. The CDR3 DNA is TGTGCCATCAGTGGTACTAGCGGGCGGGGCCCCAATGAGCAGTTCTTC. This codes for CAISGTSGRGPNEQFF.

Ten or more counts support this clonotype. The chain recombines TRBV5-6 with TRBJ2-2, with 8 positions matching TRBD1. Germline CDR1 SGHDT, CDR2 YYEEEE. V shed 1 base and J 5 bases; nucleotides not matched to a gene: 4. The CDR3 covers 15 residues. CDR3 bases: TGTGCCAGCAGCTTGCGCCAGGGGGCGACCGGGGAGCTGTTTTTT. Its protein product is CASSLRQGATGELFF.

In this sample, this clonotype turned up many times. The V and J genes are TRBV6-2 or TRBV6-3 and TRBJ2-7; D is unclear. Trimming cost V 5 bases and J 7 bases, with 12 bases left between them. Germline CDR1 is MNHEY and CDR2 is SVGEGT. This CDR3 comprises 12 residues. The CDR3 coding sequence is TGTGCCAGCAGTCCCTCCGACGAAGAGCAGTACTTC. Amino acid sequence: CASSPSDEEQYF.

Ten or more counts support this clonotype. This sequence joins TRBV24-1 and TRBJ2-1, with 8 positions matching TRBD1. The CDR3 is 13 amino acids. After removal of 6 bases from V and 9 bases from J, the junction contained 6 bases not matched to a gene. Germline values: CDR1 KGHDR, CDR2 SFDVKD. CDR3 nucleotides: TGTGCCACCAGTTCAGGGGGCGCGGGTGAGCAGTTCTTC. Translating gives CATSSGGAGEQFF.

The chain combines TRBV20-1 with TRBJ2-7; 11 positions match TRBD2. The CDR3 length is 16 residues. CDR1 DFQATT and CDR2 SNEGSKA come from the germline V gene (reference sequence). The V and J ends lost 0 bases and 4 bases, in that order; junction bases with no gene match: 8. Here the CDR3 reads CSARDPIAGGLYEQYF. Written as DNA, the CDR3 is TGCAGTGCTAGAGACCCTATAGCGGGAGGGCTGTACGAGCAGTACTTC.

This clonotype was picked up a small number of times. The rearrangement links TRBV28 to TRBJ2-4; D is possibly TRBD2 (5 bases). The CDR3 runs to 13 residues. The germline CDR1 and CDR2 sequences are MDHEN and SYDVKM. The V gene lost 2 bases and the J gene lost 9 bases, with 11 bases spanning the gap. Written as DNA, the CDR3 is TGTGCCAGCAGTTTAGAGCGGTTAACCATTCAGTACTTC. It translates to CASSLERLTIQYF.

Ten or more counts support this clonotype. The rearrangement joins TRBV7-2 to TRBJ1-2; D not certain. The germline CDR1 and CDR2 sequences are SGHTA and FQGNSA. Trimming pared 1 base from V and 6 bases from J, leaving 9 bases between. The CDR3 covers 13 residues. For the CDR3, the DNA is TGTGCCAGCAGCTTAGTTTTTTCGGATGGCTACACCTTC. It specifies CASSLVFSDGYTF.

This chain joins TRBV9 and TRBJ2-1; unclear D gene. Germline V gene sequence: CDR1 SGDLS, CDR2 YYNGEE. The CDR3 covers 13 residues. The V end lost 2 bases, the J end lost 6 bases, and 9 bases lay between the germline ends. CDR3: CASSVGFSNEQFF. The DNA of the CDR3 is TGTGCCAGCAGCGTGGGTTTTTCCAATGAGCAGTTCTTC.

This chain uses TRBV4-2 with TRBJ2-5; 7 nucleotides match TRBD1. The ends lost 1 base at V and 3 bases at J; junction bases unmatched: 5. CDR3 size: 15 residues. Germline values: CDR1 LGHNA, CDR2 YNFKEQ. The CDR3 sequence is CASSQAPDRKETQYF. Here the CDR3 DNA reads TGTGCCAGCAGCCAAGCCCCGGACAGGAAAGAGACCCAGTACTTC.

V usage is TRBV28 and J usage is TRBJ2-7; TRBD2 agrees at 7 bases. The CDR3 sequence is 15 residues long. In germline, CDR1 is MDHEN, CDR2 SYDVKM. After removal of 5 bases from V and 2 bases from J, the junction contained 9 bases not matched to a gene. The CDR3 region is CASSQPSGGPYEQYF. The CDR3 DNA is TGTGCCAGCAGTCAACCTAGCGGCGGGCCCTACGAGCAGTACTTC.

The chain couples TRBV7-2 to TRBJ2-7; D could derive from TRBD1 or TRBD2 (6 bases each). The germline V gene has CDR1 SGHTA and CDR2 FQGNSA. V lost 5 bases and J lost 5, with 16 bases in between. The CDR3 loop spans 14 amino acids. CDR3 coding DNA: TGTGCCAGCAGCGCTCAGGGGACTCGGAACGAGCAGTACTTC. Translation: CASSAQGTRNEQYF.

The CDR3 bases are TGTGCCAGCAGCTTAGACGCCGGGACAGGCGTCTCCTACGAGCAGTACTTC. Protein product: CASSLDAGTGVSYEQYF. This rearrangement joins TRBV11-2 to TRBJ2-7; 8 bases are shared with TRBD1. CDR1 and CDR2 from the germline V gene are SGHAT and FQNNGV. CDR3 length: 17 amino acids. The V gene end was trimmed by 0 bases and the J gene end by 0 bases; junction bases not matched to a gene: 7.

A few counts support this clonotype. This rearrangement joins TRBV10-3 to TRBJ2-7, with D possibly being TRBD2 (5 bases). From germline, CDR1 is ENHRY and CDR2 SYGVKD. The CDR3 length is 12 residues. Trimming cost V 4 bases and J 9 bases, with 13 bases left between them. The CDR3 nucleotides read TGTGCCATCAGTGGGGAGTTCCGCGGGCAGTACTTC. Amino acid sequence: CAISGEFRGQYF.

This clonotype was found many times. The chain is built from TRBV7-2 and TRBJ1-5; D unclear. Between the trimmed V and J ends, which lost 1 base and 2 bases, there was a span of 6 bases. Germline V lookup: CDR1 SGHTA, CDR2 FQGNSA. This CDR3 comprises 14 residues. CDR3 amino acids: CASSLGEGNQPQHF. CDR3 in DNA: TGTGCCAGCAGCTTAGGGGAGGGCAATCAGCCCCAGCATTTT.

This clonotype was found a few times. The J gene is TRBJ1-1, the V gene TRBV7-8; unclear D gene. The germline V gene has CDR1 SGHVS and CDR2 FQNEAQ. The ends were cut back, 7 bases at V and 4 bases at J, with 19 bases in the middle. This CDR3 contains 15 residues. The CDR3 DNA sequence: TGTGCCAGCACCCCGGGCGGAGAATGGGGCACTGAAGCTTTCTTT. It specifies CASTPGGEWGTEAFF.